These 19 T cell receptor beta chains share one sample of origin, sequenced in a study of OX40 agonist ivuxolimab in advanced cancers. Libraries were prepared by immunoSEQ multiplex PCR; TCRdb keeps only in-frame clonotypes and omits some of them. The data contain under 20,000 clones, 83% of them seen just once; the ten biggest clones take up around an eighth. The sample consisted of CD4+ or CD8+ T cells sorted from blood, taken in a trial of the OX40 agonist ivuxolimab. Source of these receptors: an adult with an advanced solid tumor such as melanoma, head and neck, liver or kidney cancer.

This clone was observed a single time. The CDR3 is CASREGPLYRAFF. CDR3 sequence (DNA): TGTGCCAGCAGAGAGGGACCGCTATATAGAGCTTTCTTT. The V call is TRBV6-1, the J call TRBJ1-1; D possibly corresponds to TRBD1 (5 bases). Germline lookup yields CDR1 MNHNS and CDR2 SASEGT. The CDR3 has 13 residues. The V and J ends lost 6 bases and 10 bases respectively, with 18 bases between them.

The V gene is TRBV5-6, the J gene TRBJ1-1, with TRBD1 matching over 8 bases. CDR1 is SGHDT and CDR2 is YYEEEE in the germline V gene. The CDR3 is 13 residues long. V was pared by 4 bases and J by 9 bases, with 8 bases of the junction left unmatched. Here the CDR3 DNA reads TGTGCCAGCAGCCCAGGGGGCGCCCCGAAAGCTTTCTTT. Residues: CASSPGGAPKAFF.

The gene calls are TRBV27 and TRBJ1-4; no firm D call. Germline V lookup: CDR1 MNHEY, CDR2 SMNVEV (reference sequence). Trimming left V 6 bases short and J 0 bases short, with 14 bases between. The CDR3 is 16 residues long. This chain's CDR3 is CASSPTTYTTNEKLFF. In nucleotides, the CDR3 is TGTGCCAGCAGCCCTACGACGTATACAACTAATGAAAAACTGTTTTTT.

The rearrangement links TRBV6-5 to TRBJ1-4; a weak D match, TRBD1 (5 bases). The germline V and J ends were trimmed by 0 bases and 11 bases, with 16 bases remaining between them. The CDR3 is made up of 15 amino acids. Germline-derived CDR1 and CDR2 are MNHEY and SVGAGI. DNA for the CDR3: TGTGCCAGCAGTTACTCGGACTTCGGGCGGGGGAAACTGTTTTTT. It encodes CASSYSDFGRGKLFF.

The V gene is TRBV30, the J gene TRBJ1-2; possible D gene TRBD1, 5 bases. CDR1 and CDR2 from the germline V gene are GTSNPN and SVGIG (reference sequence). CDR3 length equals 16 residues. V lost 1 base and J lost 2, with 17 bases in between. As DNA, the CDR3 is TGTGCCTGGAGTGAGGGGAGGTCTGGAGGCAACTATGGCTACACCTTC. Protein sequence: CAWSEGRSGGNYGYTF.

Comments on this clone: Other DNA sequences of this sample code for an identical CDR3. V usage is TRBV30 and J usage is TRBJ2-7, with 8 bases lining up with TRBD2. CDR1 and CDR2 (germline): GTSNPN, SVGIG (reference sequence). The CDR3 spans 14 residues. V lost 0 bases to trimming and J lost 4 bases; unmatched junction nucleotides: 5. Here the CDR3 reads CAWSVGLAGYEQYF. The DNA for the CDR3 is TGTGCCTGGAGTGTAGGCCTAGCGGGTTACGAGCAGTACTTC.

The chain combines TRBV5-1 with TRBJ2-1, with 9 bases matching TRBD2. CDR1 is SGHRS and CDR2 is YFSETQ in the germline V gene. This CDR3 is built from 15 residues. With V trimmed by 1 base and J by 7 bases, 6 bases remained unmatched. The CDR3 region has the DNA TGCGCCAGCAGCTTGCTTGCTAGCGGGAAAAATGAGCAGTTCTTC. It translates to CASSLLASGKNEQFF.

The chain carries TRBV29-1 and TRBJ1-1, with a possible D match to TRBD1 (5 bases). Germline V gene lookup returns CDR1 SQVTM and CDR2 ANQGSEA. This CDR3 spans 13 amino acids. V shed 6 bases and J shed 5 bases, with 16 bases lying between them. Here the CDR3 reads CSVGEAVKTEAFF. The DNA for the CDR3 is TGCAGCGTGGGGGAGGCAGTAAAGACTGAAGCTTTCTTT. Based on the CDR3 plus reference TRBV29-1 and TRBJ1-1, the full variable domain is SAVISQKPSRDICQRGTSLTIQCQVDSQVTMMFWYRQQPGQSLTLIATANQGSEATYESGFVIDKFPISRPNLTFSTLTVSNMSPEDSSIYLCSVGEAVKTEAFFGQGTRLTVV.

This clone was found once. The rearrangement links TRBV9 to TRBJ2-7; D uncertain. V lost 8 bases and J 0 bases, leaving 3 bases between the germline ends. The CDR3 is 10 residues long. Germline V gene sequence: CDR1 SGDLS, CDR2 YYNGEE. The CDR3 loop is CARSSYEQYF. Here the CDR3 DNA reads TGTGCCAGAAGCTCCTACGAGCAGTACTTC.

This clone was observed once. The chain combines TRBV19 with TRBJ1-3; 7 positions agree with TRBD1. The CDR3 is 16 residues long. Germline V gene data show CDR1 as LNHDA and CDR2 as SQIVND (reference sequence). V trimming: 7 bases; J trimming: 4 bases; junction bases outside the gene matches: 13. The CDR3 bases are TGTGCCAGTATCCGAGGACAGGCAGCTTACGGAAACACCATATATTTT. Its protein is CASIRGQAAYGNTIYF.

V and J are TRBV28 and TRBJ2-7, with D possibly being TRBD1 (6 bases). Germline values: CDR1 MDHEN, CDR2 SYDVKM. The V gene lost 3 bases and the J gene lost 2 bases, with 14 bases spanning the gap. The CDR3 contains 15 residues. CDR3 DNA: TGTGCCAGCAGTTTCCCCCAGACAGGAACCTACGAGCAGTACTTC. Its translation: CASSFPQTGTYEQYF.

The chain combines TRBV4-2 with TRBJ2-2, with 8 bases lining up with TRBD2. CDR1 LGHNA and CDR2 YNFKEQ come from the germline V gene. The CDR3 length is 16 residues. The ends lost 1 base at V and 4 bases at J; junction bases unmatched: 5. This chain's CDR3 is CASSQANGRGTGELFF. CDR3 nucleotides: TGTGCCAGCAGCCAAGCCAACGGGAGGGGCACCGGGGAGCTGTTTTTT.

This chain links TRBV5-4 with TRBJ2-2, with D unresolved. Germline V CDR1 and CDR2: SGHNT, YYREEE (reference sequence). Trimming took off 5 bases at V and 8 bases at J, with 7 bases between the two ends. The CDR3 is 11 residues long. CDR3 sequence: CASRGEGELFF. CDR3 nucleotide sequence: TGTGCCAGCAGAGGAGAGGGGGAGCTGTTTTTT. The full variable domain, with the rest looked up from reference TRBV5-4 and TRBJ2-2, is ETGVTQSPTHLIKTRGQQVTLRCSSQSGHNTVSWYQQALGQGPQFIFQYYREEENGRGNFPPRFSGLQFPNYSSELNVNALELDDSALYLCASRGEGELFFGEGSRLTVL.

V is TRBV4-3 and J is TRBJ1-1, with D possibly matching TRBD1 (5 bases). This CDR3 contains 15 residues. V shed 0 bases and J shed 4 bases, with 12 bases lying between them. Germline-derived CDR1 and CDR2 are LGHNA and YSLEER. CDR3 sequence: CASSQDSGRGTEAFF. Here the CDR3 DNA reads TGCGCCAGCAGCCAAGATTCAGGAAGGGGCACTGAAGCTTTCTTT.

The chain links TRBV19 to TRBJ2-4; 8 bases align to TRBD1. The CDR3 has 12 amino acids. Germline CDR1 reads LNHDA; CDR2 reads SQIVND (reference sequence). Germline trimming cut 5 bases from V and 8 bases from J; bases unmatched to any gene: 2. In DNA, the CDR3 is TGTGCCAGTAGTTCGGACAGGGACATTCAGTACTTC. Translated, it gives CASSSDRDIQYF. The full variable domain, with the rest looked up from reference TRBV19 and TRBJ2-4, is DGGITQSPKYLFRKEGQNVTLSCEQNLNHDAMYWYRQDPGQGLRLIYYSQIVNDFQKGDIAEGYSVSREKKESFPLTVTSAQKNPTAFYLCASSSDRDIQYFGAGTRLSVL.

The rearrangement links TRBV19 to TRBJ1-5, with D possibly matching TRBD1 (5 bases). Trimming stripped 2 bases from V and 6 bases from J, with 5 bases between. Germline V gives CDR1 LNHDA, CDR2 SQIVND (reference sequence). This CDR3 region has 12 residues. CDR3 in amino acids: CASSIRGQPQHF. The CDR3 DNA sequence: TGTGCCAGTAGTATAAGGGGTCAGCCCCAGCATTTT.

The genes are TRBV6-1 and TRBJ2-1, with D perhaps being TRBD1 or TRBD2 (5 bases each). This CDR3 contains 13 residues. Trimming removed 6 bases at V and 10 bases at J, with 16 bases between. The germline V gene has CDR1 MNHNS and CDR2 SASEGT. CDR3 sequence: CASRGLRVGEQFF. CDR3 in DNA: TGTGCCAGCAGGGGGCTGCGGGTGGGAGAGCAGTTCTTC.

V usage is TRBV28 and J usage is TRBJ2-7; D possibly corresponds to TRBD2 (5 bases). CDR3 size: 12 residues. Germline loops: CDR1 MDHEN, CDR2 SYDVKM. V was trimmed by 5 bases and J by 3 bases, leaving 8 bases between them. CDR3 protein: CASSGEFYEQYF. CDR3 DNA: TGTGCCAGCAGTGGGGAGTTCTACGAGCAGTACTTC. The full variable domain, with the rest looked up from reference TRBV28 and TRBJ2-7, is DVKVTQSSRYLVKRTGEKVFLECVQDMDHENMFWYRQDPGLGLRLIYFSYDVKMKEKGDIPEGYSVSREKKERFSLILESASTNQTSMYLCASSGEFYEQYFGPGTRLTVT.

The CDR3 nucleotides are TGTGCCAGCAGCGGGGGCCTTCAGGGAAGTCAGCCCCAGCATTTT. Translating it yields CASSGGLQGSQPQHF. This sequence joins TRBV6-6 and TRBJ1-5; possible D gene TRBD1, 6 bases. Germline CDR1 and CDR2: MNHNY and SVGAGI (reference sequence). The V end was cut by 6 bases, the J end by 6 bases, with 18 bases between. The CDR3 consists of 15 residues.